These T cell receptor beta chains were read from a single sample in a study of cytomegalovirus exposure and HLA in healthy donors. Assay: immunoSEQ multiplex PCR; the TCRdb copy retains only in-frame clones and omits some. The sample consists of 100,000 to 150,000 clones, 80% of them appearing once. Sequencing used PBMCs. The source of these receptors is a woman aged 40 to 55 in good health and CMV-seronegative. Both conserved end residues are part of each CDR3. Fields, in order: D gene, clone size, V gene, J gene, CDR3 protein, CDR3 DNA. D genes are given only for firm matches. Size is stated for part of the rows, as once, few or many counts, or as a class when the clone is expanded.

d_gene: TRBD1; abundance: -; v_gene: TRBV5-1; j_gene: TRBJ2-3; CDR3aa: CASSLGATGGGGDTQYF; CDR3nt: TGCGCCAGCAGCTTGGGGGCCACAGGGGGAGGCGGAGATACGCAGTATTTT
d_gene: TRBD2; abundance: few; v_gene: TRBV7-8; j_gene: TRBJ2-7; CDR3aa: CASSLVTGTSGGEQYF; CDR3nt: TGTGCCAGCAGCCTAGTAACCGGGACTAGCGGGGGCGAGCAGTACTTC
d_gene: TRBD1; abundance: few; v_gene: TRBV6-5; j_gene: TRBJ1-2; CDR3aa: CASSPSGGNGYTF; CDR3nt: TGTGCCAGCAGTCCCTCAGGGGGAAATGGCTACACCTTC
d_gene: -; abundance: -; v_gene: TRBV4-3; j_gene: TRBJ1-1; CDR3aa: CASSNARQMNTEAFF; CDR3nt: TGCGCCAGCAGCAATGCCCGACAGATGAACACTGAAGCTTTCTTT
d_gene: TRBD1; abundance: few; v_gene: TRBV6-6; j_gene: TRBJ1-1; CDR3aa: CASTRGGQGARTEAFF; CDR3nt: TGTGCCAGCACCCGGGGGGGACAGGGGGCAAGAACTGAAGCTTTCTTT
d_gene: -; abundance: -; v_gene: TRBV6-4; j_gene: TRBJ1-5; CDR3aa: CASSEGFNQPQHF; CDR3nt: TGTGCCAGCAGTGAGGGCTTCAATCAGCCCCAGCATTTT
d_gene: TRBD2; abundance: -; v_gene: TRBV11-3; j_gene: TRBJ2-1; CDR3aa: CASSLSLLAGGRTSHEQFF; CDR3nt: TGTGCCAGCAGCTTATCTCTCCTAGCGGGGGGCAGGACATCCCATGAGCAGTTCTTC
d_gene: TRBD1; abundance: -; v_gene: TRBV4-3; j_gene: TRBJ2-7; CDR3aa: CASSQDVGTGGYEQYF; CDR3nt: TGCGCCAGCAGCCAAGACGTTGGGACAGGGGGCTACGAGCAGTACTTC
d_gene: -; abundance: -; v_gene: TRBV19; j_gene: TRBJ1-4; CDR3aa: CASIRSAATNEKLFF; CDR3nt: TGTGCCAGTATAAGGAGCGCGGCAACTAATGAAAAACTGTTTTTT
d_gene: -; abundance: -; v_gene: TRBV5-4; j_gene: TRBJ2-3; CDR3aa: CASSPEGRTDTQYF; CDR3nt: TGTGCCAGCAGCCCCGAGGGCCGGACAGATACGCAGTATTTT
d_gene: -; abundance: -; v_gene: TRBV27; j_gene: TRBJ1-4; CDR3aa: CASGPTKTNGKLFF; CDR3nt: TGTGCCAGCGGGCCCACAAAGACTAATGGAAAACTGTTTTTT
d_gene: -; abundance: -; v_gene: TRBV6-6; j_gene: TRBJ1-6; CDR3aa: CATEGGSGSPLHF; CDR3nt: TGTGCCACCGAAGGGGGATCGGGTTCACCCCTCCACTTT
d_gene: -; abundance: -; v_gene: TRBV19; j_gene: TRBJ2-1; CDR3aa: CASRLNRVNEQFF; CDR3nt: TGTGCCAGCCGCCTAAACAGGGTCAATGAGCAGTTCTTC
d_gene: TRBD1; abundance: few; v_gene: TRBV28; j_gene: TRBJ2-5; CDR3aa: CASTATGEDGETQYF; CDR3nt: TGTGCCAGCACCGCGACAGGGGAGGATGGGGAGACCCAGTACTTC
d_gene: -; abundance: -; v_gene: TRBV7-2; j_gene: TRBJ1-5; CDR3aa: CASSHRQGNQPQHF; CDR3nt: TGTGCCAGCAGCCACAGGCAGGGCAATCAGCCCCAGCATTTT
d_gene: -; abundance: -; v_gene: TRBV29-1; j_gene: TRBJ2-3; CDR3aa: CSVEEFLTGNTQYF; CDR3nt: TGCAGCGTTGAAGAGTTCCTGACGGGGAATACGCAGTATTTT
d_gene: -; abundance: -; v_gene: TRBV15; j_gene: TRBJ2-6; CDR3aa: CATSSTLGPGANVLTF; CDR3nt: TGTGCCACCAGCAGTACCCTTGGGCCTGGGGCCAACGTCCTGACTTTC
d_gene: TRBD1; abundance: -; v_gene: TRBV5-1; j_gene: TRBJ1-1; CDR3aa: CASSLGQGATEAFF; CDR3nt: TGCGCCAGCAGCTTGGGTCAGGGGGCCACTGAAGCTTTCTTT
d_gene: -; abundance: few; v_gene: TRBV4-1; j_gene: TRBJ2-1; CDR3aa: CASSWGRSSYNEQFF; CDR3nt: TGCGCCAGCAGCTGGGGGAGGAGCTCCTACAATGAGCAGTTCTTC
d_gene: TRBD2; abundance: -; v_gene: TRBV5-4; j_gene: TRBJ2-5; CDR3aa: CASSFAGEETQYF; CDR3nt: TGTGCCAGCAGCTTTGCGGGAGAAGAGACCCAGTACTTC
d_gene: TRBD1; abundance: -; v_gene: TRBV4-1; j_gene: TRBJ1-2; CDR3aa: CASSRASGTGEFSYTF; CDR3nt: TGCGCCAGCAGCCGAGCTTCCGGGACAGGGGAATTCTCCTACACCTTC
d_gene: -; abundance: -; v_gene: TRBV6-5; j_gene: TRBJ1-1; CDR3aa: CASSQGQWGEAFF; CDR3nt: TGTGCCAGCTCCCAAGGACAGTGGGGTGAAGCTTTCTTT